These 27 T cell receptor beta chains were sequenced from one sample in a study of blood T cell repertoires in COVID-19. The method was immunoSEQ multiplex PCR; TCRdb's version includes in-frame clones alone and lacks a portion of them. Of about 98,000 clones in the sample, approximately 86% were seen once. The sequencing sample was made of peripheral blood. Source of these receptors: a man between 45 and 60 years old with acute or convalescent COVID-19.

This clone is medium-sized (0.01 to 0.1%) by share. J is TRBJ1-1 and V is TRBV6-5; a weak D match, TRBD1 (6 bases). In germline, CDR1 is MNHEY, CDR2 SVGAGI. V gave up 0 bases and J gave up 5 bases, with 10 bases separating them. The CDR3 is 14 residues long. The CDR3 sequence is CASSYSTGFTEAFF. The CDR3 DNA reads TGTGCCAGCAGTTACTCAACAGGGTTTACTGAAGCTTTCTTT.

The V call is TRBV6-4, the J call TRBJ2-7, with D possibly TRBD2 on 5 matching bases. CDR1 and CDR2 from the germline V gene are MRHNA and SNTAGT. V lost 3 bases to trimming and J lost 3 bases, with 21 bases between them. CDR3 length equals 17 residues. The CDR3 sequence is CASSENHFPSRSYEQYF. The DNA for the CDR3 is TGTGCCAGCAGTGAAAACCACTTCCCTAGCAGAAGCTACGAGCAGTACTTC.

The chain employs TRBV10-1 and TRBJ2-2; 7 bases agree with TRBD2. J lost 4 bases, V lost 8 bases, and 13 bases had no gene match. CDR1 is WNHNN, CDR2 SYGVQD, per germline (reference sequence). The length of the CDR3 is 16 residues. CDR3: CASPEGAGVSTGELFF. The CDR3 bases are TGCGCCAGCCCCGAAGGGGCGGGAGTATCCACCGGGGAGCTGTTTTTT.

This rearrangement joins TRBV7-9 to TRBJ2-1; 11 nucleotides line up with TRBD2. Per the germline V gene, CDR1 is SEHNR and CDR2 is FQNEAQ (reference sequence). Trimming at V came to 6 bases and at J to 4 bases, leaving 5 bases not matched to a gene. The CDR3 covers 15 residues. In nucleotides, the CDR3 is TGTGCCAGCAGTTCGACTAGCGGGGCATACAATGAGCAGTTCTTC. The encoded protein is CASSSTSGAYNEQFF.

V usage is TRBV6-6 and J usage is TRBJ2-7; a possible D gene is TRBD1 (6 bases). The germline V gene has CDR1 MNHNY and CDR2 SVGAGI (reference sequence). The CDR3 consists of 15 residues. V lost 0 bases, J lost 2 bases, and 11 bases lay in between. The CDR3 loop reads CASSYSTGRTYEQYF. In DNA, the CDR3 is TGTGCCAGCAGTTACTCTACAGGGCGAACCTACGAGCAGTACTTC.

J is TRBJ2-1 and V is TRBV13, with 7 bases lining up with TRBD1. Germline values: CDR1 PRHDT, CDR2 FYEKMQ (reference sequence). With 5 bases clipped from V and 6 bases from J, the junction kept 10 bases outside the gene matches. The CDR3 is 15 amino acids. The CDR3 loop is CASSASPGQFNEQFF. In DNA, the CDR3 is TGTGCCAGCAGCGCCTCCCCGGGACAGTTCAATGAGCAGTTCTTC.

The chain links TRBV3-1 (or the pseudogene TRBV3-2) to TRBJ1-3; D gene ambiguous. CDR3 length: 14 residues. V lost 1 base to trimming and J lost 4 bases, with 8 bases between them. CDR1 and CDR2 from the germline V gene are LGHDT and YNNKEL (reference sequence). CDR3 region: CASSQGRLGNTIYF. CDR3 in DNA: TGTGCCAGCAGCCAAGGGAGGCTAGGAAACACCATATATTTT.

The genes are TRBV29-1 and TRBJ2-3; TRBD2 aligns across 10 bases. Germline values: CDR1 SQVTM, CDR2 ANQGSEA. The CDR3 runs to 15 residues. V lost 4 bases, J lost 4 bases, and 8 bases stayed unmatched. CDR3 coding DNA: TGCAGCGTTGTGGTAGCGGGAGGCTCCGCAGATACGCAGTATTTT. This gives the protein CSVVVAGGSADTQYF.

CDR3 sequence: CASGRLSGNTIYF. The CDR3 region has the DNA TGTGCCAGCGGTAGACTCTCTGGAAACACCATATATTTT. This chain links TRBV19 with TRBJ1-3; no definite D call. Germline V gives CDR1 LNHDA, CDR2 SQIVND (reference sequence). The V end was cut by 9 bases, the J end by 0 bases, with 9 bases between. The CDR3 is 13 amino acids.

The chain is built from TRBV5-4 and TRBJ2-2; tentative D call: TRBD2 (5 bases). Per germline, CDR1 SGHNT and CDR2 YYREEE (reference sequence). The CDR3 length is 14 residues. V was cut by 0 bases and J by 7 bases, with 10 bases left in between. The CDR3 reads CASSLAGGGGELFF. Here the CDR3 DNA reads TGTGCCAGCAGCTTGGCCGGTGGAGGCGGGGAGCTGTTTTTT.

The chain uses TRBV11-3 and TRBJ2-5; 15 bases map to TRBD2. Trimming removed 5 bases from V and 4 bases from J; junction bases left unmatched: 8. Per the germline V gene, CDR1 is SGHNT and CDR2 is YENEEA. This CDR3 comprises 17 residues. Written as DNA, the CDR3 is TGTGCCAGCAGCGAAAGGACTAGCGGGAGGGCCGCAGAGACCCAGTACTTC. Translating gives CASSERTSGRAAETQYF. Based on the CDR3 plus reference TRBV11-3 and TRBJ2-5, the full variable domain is EAGVVQSPRYKIIEKKQPVAFWCNPISGHNTLYWYLQNLGQGPELLIRYENEEAVDDSQLPKDRFSAERLKGVDSTLKIQPAELGDSAVYLCASSERTSGRAAETQYFGPGTRLLVL.

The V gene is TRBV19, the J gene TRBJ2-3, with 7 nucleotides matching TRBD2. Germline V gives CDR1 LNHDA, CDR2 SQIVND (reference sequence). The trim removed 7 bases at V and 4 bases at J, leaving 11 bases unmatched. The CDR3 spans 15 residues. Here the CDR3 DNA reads TGTGCCAGTAAGGCTAGCGGCCCCCCCGCAGATACGCAGTATTTT. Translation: CASKASGPPADTQYF.

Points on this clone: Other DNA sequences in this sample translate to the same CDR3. CDR3 in amino acids: CASSLGLAGTDTQYF. CDR3 nucleotides: TGCGCCAGCAGCCTCGGGCTAGCGGGCACAGATACGCAGTATTTT. V usage is TRBV5-1 and J usage is TRBJ2-3; 7 positions agree with TRBD2. The V gene's germline CDR1 is SGHRS and CDR2 YFSETQ. After removal of 4 bases from V and 1 base from J, the junction contained 6 bases not matched to a gene. This CDR3 has 15 amino acids.

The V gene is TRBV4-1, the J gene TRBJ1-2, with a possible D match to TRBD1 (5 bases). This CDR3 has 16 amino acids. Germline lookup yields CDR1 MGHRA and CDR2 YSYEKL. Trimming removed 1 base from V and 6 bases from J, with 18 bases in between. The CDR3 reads CASSQVSQGPADGYTF. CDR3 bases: TGCGCCAGCAGCCAAGTCTCGCAGGGCCCGGCTGATGGCTACACCTTC.

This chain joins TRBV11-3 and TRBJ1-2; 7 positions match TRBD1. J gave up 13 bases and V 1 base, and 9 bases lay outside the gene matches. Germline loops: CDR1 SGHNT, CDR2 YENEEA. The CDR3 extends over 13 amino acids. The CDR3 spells CASSLGGRDRGTF. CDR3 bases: TGTGCCAGCAGCTTAGGGGGGCGGGACAGAGGCACCTTC.

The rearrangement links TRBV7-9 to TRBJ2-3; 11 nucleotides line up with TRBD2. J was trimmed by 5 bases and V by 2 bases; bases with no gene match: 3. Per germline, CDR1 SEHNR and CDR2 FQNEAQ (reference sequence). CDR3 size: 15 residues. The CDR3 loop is CASSLTLAGGDTQYF. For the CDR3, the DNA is TGTGCCAGCAGCTTAACCCTAGCGGGAGGAGATACGCAGTATTTT.

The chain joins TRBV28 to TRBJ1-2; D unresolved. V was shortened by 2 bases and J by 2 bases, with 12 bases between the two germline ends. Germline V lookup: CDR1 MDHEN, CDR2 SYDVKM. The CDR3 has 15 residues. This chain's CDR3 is CASSLEHPMNYGYTF. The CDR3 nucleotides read TGTGCCAGCAGTTTAGAACACCCGATGAACTATGGCTACACCTTC.

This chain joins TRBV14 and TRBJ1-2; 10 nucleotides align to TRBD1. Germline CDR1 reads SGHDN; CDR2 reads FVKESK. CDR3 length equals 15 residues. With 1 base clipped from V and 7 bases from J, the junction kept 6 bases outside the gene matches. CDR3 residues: CASSQATGQGIGYTF. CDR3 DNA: TGTGCCAGCAGCCAAGCCACGGGACAGGGGATTGGCTACACCTTC.

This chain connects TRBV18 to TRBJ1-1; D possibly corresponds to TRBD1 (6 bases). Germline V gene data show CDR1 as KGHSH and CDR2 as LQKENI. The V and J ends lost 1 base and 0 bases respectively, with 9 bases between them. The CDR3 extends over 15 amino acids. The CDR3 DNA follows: TGTGCCAGCTCACCACTTGGGGGCCTGAACACTGAAGCTTTCTTT. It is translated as CASSPLGGLNTEAFF. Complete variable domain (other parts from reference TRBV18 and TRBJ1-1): NAGVMQNPRHLVRRRGQEARLRCSPMKGHSHVYWYRQLPEEGLKFMVYLQKENIIDESGMPKERFSAEFPKEGPSILRIQQVVRGDSAAYFCASSPLGGLNTEAFFGQGTRLTVV.

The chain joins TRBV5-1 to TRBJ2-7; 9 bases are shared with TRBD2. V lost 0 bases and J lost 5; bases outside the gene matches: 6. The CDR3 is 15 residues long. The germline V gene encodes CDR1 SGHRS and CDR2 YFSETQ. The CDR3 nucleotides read TGCGCCAGCAGCTTGGTGGGACTAGCTAAGGACGAGCAGTACTTC. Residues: CASSLVGLAKDEQYF. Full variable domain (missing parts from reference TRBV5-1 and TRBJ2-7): KAGVTQTPRYLIKTRGQQVTLSCSPISGHRSVSWYQQTPGQGLQFLFEYFSETQRNKGNFPGRFSGRQFSNSRSEMNVSTLELGDSALYLCASSLVGLAKDEQYFGPGTRLTVT.

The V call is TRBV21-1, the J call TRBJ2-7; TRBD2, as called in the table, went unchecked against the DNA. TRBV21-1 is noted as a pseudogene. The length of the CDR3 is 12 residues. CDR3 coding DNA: TGTGCCAGCAGCAGCAACGGTCCCGAGCAGTACTTC. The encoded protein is CASSSNGPEQYF.

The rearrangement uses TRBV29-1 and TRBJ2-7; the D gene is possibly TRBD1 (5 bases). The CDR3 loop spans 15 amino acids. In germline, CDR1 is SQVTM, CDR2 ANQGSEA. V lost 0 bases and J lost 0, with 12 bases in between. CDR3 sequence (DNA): TGCAGCGTTGAAGATCCCACAGGCTACTCCTACGAGCAGTACTTC. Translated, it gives CSVEDPTGYSYEQYF.

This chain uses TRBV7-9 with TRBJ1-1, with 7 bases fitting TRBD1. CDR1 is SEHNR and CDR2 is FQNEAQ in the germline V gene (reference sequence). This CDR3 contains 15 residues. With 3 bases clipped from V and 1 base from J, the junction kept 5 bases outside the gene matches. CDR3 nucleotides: TGTGCCAGCAGCTTTCCAGGGGGGAGGAACACTGAAGCTTTCTTT. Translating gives CASSFPGGRNTEAFF.

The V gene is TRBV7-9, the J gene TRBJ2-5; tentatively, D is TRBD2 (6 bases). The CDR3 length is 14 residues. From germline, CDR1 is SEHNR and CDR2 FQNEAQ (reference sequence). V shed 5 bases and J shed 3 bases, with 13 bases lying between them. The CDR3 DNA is TGTGCCAGCAGCAAGGGACTGGAGGAAGAGACCCAGTACTTC. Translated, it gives CASSKGLEEETQYF.

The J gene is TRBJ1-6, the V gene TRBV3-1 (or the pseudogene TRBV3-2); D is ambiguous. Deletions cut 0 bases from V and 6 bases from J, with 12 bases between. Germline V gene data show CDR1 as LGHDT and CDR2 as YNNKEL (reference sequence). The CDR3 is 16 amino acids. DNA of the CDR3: TGTGCCAGCAGCCAAGATTCCGAAGCACGTAATTCACCCCTCCACTTT. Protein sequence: CASSQDSEARNSPLHF.

The CDR3 coding sequence is TGTGCCAGTAAAGAGCGGGCAAGGGAGACCCAGTACTTC. Its protein is CASKERARETQYF. The chain employs TRBV19 and TRBJ2-5; D perhaps matches TRBD2 (6 bases). The CDR3 runs to 13 residues. Trimming shortened V by 7 bases and J by 5 bases, and 14 bases separated the two germline ends. Germline CDR1 reads LNHDA; CDR2 reads SQIVND (reference sequence).

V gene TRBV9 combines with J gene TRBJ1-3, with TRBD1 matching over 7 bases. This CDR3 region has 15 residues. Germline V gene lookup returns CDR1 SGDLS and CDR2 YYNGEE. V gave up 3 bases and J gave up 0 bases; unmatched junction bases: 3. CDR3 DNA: TGTGCCAGCAGCGGACGACAGGGCTCTGGAAACACCATATATTTT. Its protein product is CASSGRQGSGNTIYF.